These T cell receptor beta chains were read from a single sample in a study of control samples from healthy donors and cancer patients. Assay: immunoSEQ multiplex PCR; the TCRdb copy retains only in-frame clones and omits some. The data contain about 110,000 clones, around 89% of them singletons. Sequencing input: blood. The receptors shown here come from a woman in her forties or fifties in good health. The CDR3 runs from the conserved cysteine through the conserved F or W. Fields, in order: J gene, V gene, D gene, clone size, CDR3 protein, CDR3 DNA. D genes are given only for firm matches. Only some rows state a clone size, as once, few, many or a class for expanded clones.

J: TRBJ2-1; V: TRBV5-8; D: NA; size: NA; CDR3: CASSLVAGPGEQFF; DNA: TGTGCCAGCAGCTTGGTGGCGGGACCGGGTGAGCAGTTCTTC
J: TRBJ2-2; V: TRBV7-9; D: NA; size: NA; CDR3: CASSSLAGELFF; DNA: TGTGCCAGCAGCTCCCTGGCTGGGGAGCTGTTTTTT
J: TRBJ1-2; V: TRBV5-1; D: NA; size: once; CDR3: CASSFGDGYTF; DNA: TGCGCCAGCAGCTTCGGGGATGGCTACACCTTC
J: TRBJ2-1; V: TRBV7-9; D: NA; size: NA; CDR3: CASSLEGASVGNEQFF; DNA: TGTGCCAGCAGCTTGGAGGGGGCCTCCGTCGGCAATGAGCAGTTCTTC
J: TRBJ2-6; V: TRBV5-8; D: NA; size: NA; CDR3: CASSRDGCSGANVLTF; DNA: TGTGCCAGCAGCCGCGACGGGTGCTCTGGGGCCAACGTCCTGACTTTC
J: TRBJ2-3; V: TRBV7-6; D: NA; size: few; CDR3: CASSLGGSRSWADTQYF; DNA: TGTGCCAGCAGCTTAGGGGGTTCTCGTTCTTGGGCAGATACGCAGTATTTT
J: TRBJ2-5; V: TRBV6-5; D: TRBD2; size: NA; CDR3: CASSYAGDAVETQYF; DNA: TGTGCCAGCAGTTACGCGGGAGATGCTGTGGAGACCCAGTACTTC
J: TRBJ2-4; V: TRBV21-1; D: NA; size: NA; CDR3: CASSIRAGPDIQYF; DNA: TGTGCCAGCAGCATAAGGGCGGGGCCGGACATTCAGTACTTC
J: TRBJ2-5; V: TRBV5-8; D: TRBD2; size: NA; CDR3: CASSFGLAGGQGETQYF; DNA: TGTGCCAGCAGCTTCGGACTAGCGGGGGGCCAGGGAGAGACCCAGTACTTC
J: TRBJ2-1; V: TRBV5-4; D: TRBD2; size: NA; CDR3: CASGPIAGSYNEQFF; DNA: TGTGCCAGCGGTCCTATAGCGGGATCCTACAATGAGCAGTTCTTC
J: TRBJ2-2; V: TRBV18; D: NA; size: NA; CDR3: CASSPPSTGELFF; DNA: TGTGCCAGCTCACCACCGAGCACCGGGGAGCTGTTTTTT
J: TRBJ2-1; V: TRBV12-3/TRBV12-4; D: NA; size: NA; CDR3: CASSPRGDEQFF; DNA: TGTGCCAGCAGTCCAAGGGGGGATGAGCAGTTCTTC
J: TRBJ1-2; V: TRBV14; D: TRBD1; size: NA; CDR3: CASSPGQGWTIYTF; DNA: TGTGCCAGCAGCCCCGGACAGGGTTGGACAATCTACACCTTC
J: TRBJ1-5; V: TRBV3-1/TRBV3-2; D: NA; size: NA; CDR3: CASSPDLGRQPQHF; DNA: TGTGCCAGCAGCCCAGATCTCGGTCGTCAGCCCCAGCATTTT
J: TRBJ1-6; V: TRBV3-1/TRBV3-2; D: NA; size: NA; CDR3: CASSQELRPRNNSPLHF; DNA: TGTGCCAGCAGCCAAGAGCTAAGGCCCAGGAATAATTCACCCCTCCACTTT
J: TRBJ2-5; V: TRBV12-3/TRBV12-4; D: NA; size: NA; CDR3: CASSRHQKTQYF; DNA: TGTGCCAGCAGTCGCCACCAGAAGACCCAGTACTTC
J: TRBJ2-7; V: TRBV7-3; D: NA; size: NA; CDR3: CASSLKAGAHEQYF; DNA: TGTGCCAGCAGCTTAAAGGCAGGGGCCCACGAGCAGTACTTC
J: TRBJ1-2; V: TRBV3-1/TRBV3-2; D: NA; size: NA; CDR3: CASSQEAEGYSENYGYTF; DNA: TGTGCCAGCAGCCAAGAAGCGGAGGGGTATTCAGAGAACTATGGCTACACCTTC
J: TRBJ2-6; V: TRBV7-9; D: NA; size: NA; CDR3: CASSLYPDSGANVLTF; DNA: TGTGCCAGCAGCTTATACCCCGACTCTGGGGCCAACGTCCTGACTTTC
J: TRBJ1-1; V: TRBV18; D: NA; size: NA; CDR3: CASSPSDKSEAFF; DNA: TGTGCCAGCTCACCCTCGGACAAGAGTGAAGCTTTCTTT
J: TRBJ1-5; V: TRBV30; D: NA; size: NA; CDR3: CAWSVRRGWDNQPQHF; DNA: TGTGCCTGGAGTGTACGAAGAGGGTGGGACAATCAGCCCCAGCATTTT
J: TRBJ2-2; V: TRBV27; D: NA; size: NA; CDR3: CASSLDYLDTGELFF; DNA: TGTGCCAGCAGTCTGGACTATCTTGACACCGGGGAGCTGTTTTTT
J: TRBJ2-4; V: TRBV24-1; D: NA; size: NA; CDR3: CATSEGDDSGYSKNIQYF; DNA: TGTGCCACCAGTGAAGGGGACGATTCTGGCTACTCCAAAAACATTCAGTACTTC
J: TRBJ2-7; V: TRBV7-6; D: TRBD1; size: NA; CDR3: CASSLGGGYRGEQYF; DNA: TGTGCCAGCAGCTTAGGAGGCGGCTACAGGGGCGAGCAGTACTTC
J: TRBJ1-1; V: TRBV18; D: NA; size: NA; CDR3: CASSPGLSNTEAFF; DNA: TGTGCCAGCTCACCGGGCCTTTCGAACACTGAAGCTTTCTTT
J: TRBJ2-3; V: TRBV5-1; D: TRBD2; size: once; CDR3: CASSLGVAGWSDTQYF; DNA: TGCGCCAGCAGCTTGGGTGTAGCGGGGTGGTCAGATACGCAGTATTTT
J: TRBJ2-7; V: TRBV2; D: NA; size: few; CDR3: CASSSGSGEQYF; DNA: TGTGCCAGCAGCTCGGGGTCGGGGGAGCAGTACTTC
J: TRBJ2-1; V: TRBV7-3; D: TRBD2; size: NA; CDR3: CASSPLAGSNEQFF; DNA: TGTGCCAGCAGCCCTCTAGCGGGGAGCAATGAGCAGTTCTTC
J: TRBJ2-1; V: TRBV5-8; D: TRBD1; size: NA; CDR3: CASSAQAGTGPFSTTNEQFF; DNA: TGTGCCAGCAGCGCCCAGGCCGGGACAGGGCCCTTCTCTACTACAAATGAGCAGTTCTTC
J: TRBJ1-1; V: TRBV29-1; D: NA; size: once; CDR3: CSVEWVSANTEAFF; DNA: TGCAGCGTTGAATGGGTTAGTGCGAACACTGAAGCTTTCTTT
J: TRBJ2-2; V: TRBV2; D: NA; size: NA; CDR3: CASSERSAPAGELFF; DNA: TGTGCCAGCAGTGAACGGAGCGCCCCCGCCGGGGAGCTGTTTTTT